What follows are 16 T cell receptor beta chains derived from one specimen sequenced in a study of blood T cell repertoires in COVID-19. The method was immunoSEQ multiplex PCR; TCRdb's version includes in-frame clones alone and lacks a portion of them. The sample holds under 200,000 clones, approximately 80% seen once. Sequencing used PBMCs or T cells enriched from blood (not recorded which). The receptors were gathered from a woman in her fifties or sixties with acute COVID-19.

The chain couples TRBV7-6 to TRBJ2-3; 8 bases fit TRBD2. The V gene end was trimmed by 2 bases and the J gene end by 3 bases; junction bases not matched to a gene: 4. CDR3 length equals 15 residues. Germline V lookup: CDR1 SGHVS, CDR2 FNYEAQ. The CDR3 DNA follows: TGTGCCAGCAGCTTATTTAGCGGGACAACAGATACGCAGTATTTT. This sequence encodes CASSLFSGTTDTQYF.

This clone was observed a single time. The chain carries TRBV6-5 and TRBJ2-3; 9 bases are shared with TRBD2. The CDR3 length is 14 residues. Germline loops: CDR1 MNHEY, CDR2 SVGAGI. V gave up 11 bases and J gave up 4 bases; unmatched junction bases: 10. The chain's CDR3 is CACGKRGASDTQYF. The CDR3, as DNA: TGTGCCTGCGGGAAGCGGGGGGCCTCAGATACGCAGTATTTT.

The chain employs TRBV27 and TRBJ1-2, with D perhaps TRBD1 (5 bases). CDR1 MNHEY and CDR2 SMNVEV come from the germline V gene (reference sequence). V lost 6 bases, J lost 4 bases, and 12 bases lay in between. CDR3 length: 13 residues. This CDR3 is CASSLSGLYGYTF. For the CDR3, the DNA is TGTGCCAGCAGCCTGTCAGGGCTCTATGGCTACACCTTC.

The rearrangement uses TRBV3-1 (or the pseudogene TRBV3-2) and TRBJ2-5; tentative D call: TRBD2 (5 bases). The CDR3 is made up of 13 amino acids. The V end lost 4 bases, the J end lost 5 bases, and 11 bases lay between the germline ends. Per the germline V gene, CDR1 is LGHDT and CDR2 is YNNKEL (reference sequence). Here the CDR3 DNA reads TGTGCCAGCAGCCCCACTAGTATGGAGACCCAGTACTTC. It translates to CASSPTSMETQYF.

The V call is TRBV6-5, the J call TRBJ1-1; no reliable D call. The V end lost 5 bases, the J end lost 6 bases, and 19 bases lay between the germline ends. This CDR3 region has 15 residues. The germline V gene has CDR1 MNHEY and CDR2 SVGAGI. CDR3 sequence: CASSPARAGSAEAFF. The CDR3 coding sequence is TGTGCCAGCAGTCCAGCGCGAGCGGGGAGCGCTGAAGCTTTCTTT.

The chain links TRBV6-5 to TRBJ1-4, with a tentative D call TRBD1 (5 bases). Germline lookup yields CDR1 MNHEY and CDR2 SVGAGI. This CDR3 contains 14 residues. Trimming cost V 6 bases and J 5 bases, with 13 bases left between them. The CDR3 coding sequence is TGTGCCAGCAGCCAAGGGGTGAAAAATGAAAAACTGTTTTTT. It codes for CASSQGVKNEKLFF.

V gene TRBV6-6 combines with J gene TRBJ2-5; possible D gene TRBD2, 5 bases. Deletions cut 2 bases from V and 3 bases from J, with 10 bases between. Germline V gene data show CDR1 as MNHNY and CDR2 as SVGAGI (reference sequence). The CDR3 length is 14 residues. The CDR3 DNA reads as TGTGCCAGCAGTTACGTGTTGAGGGAAGAGACCCAGTACTTC. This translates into CASSYVLREETQYF.

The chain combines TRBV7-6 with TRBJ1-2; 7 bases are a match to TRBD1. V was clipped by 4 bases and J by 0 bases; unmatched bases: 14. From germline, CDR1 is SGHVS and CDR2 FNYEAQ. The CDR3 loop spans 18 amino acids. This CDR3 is CASSSVRADRASNYGYTF. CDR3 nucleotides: TGTGCCAGCAGCTCCGTCAGGGCTGACAGGGCCTCTAACTATGGCTACACCTTC. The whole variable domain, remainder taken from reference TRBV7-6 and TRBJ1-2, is GAGVSQSPRYKVTKRGQDVALRCDPISGHVSLYWYRQALGQGPEFLTYFNYEAQQDKSGLPNDRFSAERPEGSISTLTIQRTEQRDSAMYRCASSSVRADRASNYGYTFGSGTRLTVV.

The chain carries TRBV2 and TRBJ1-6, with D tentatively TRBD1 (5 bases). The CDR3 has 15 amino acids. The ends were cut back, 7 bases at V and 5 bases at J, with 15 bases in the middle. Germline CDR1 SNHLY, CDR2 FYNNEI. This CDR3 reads CASTYDSPNNSPLHF. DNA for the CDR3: TGTGCCAGCACCTATGACAGCCCGAATAATTCACCCCTCCACTTT.

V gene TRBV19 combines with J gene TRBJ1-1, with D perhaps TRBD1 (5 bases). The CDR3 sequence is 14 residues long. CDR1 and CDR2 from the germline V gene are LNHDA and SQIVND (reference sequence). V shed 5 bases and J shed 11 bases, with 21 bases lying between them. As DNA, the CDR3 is TGTGCCAGTAGTGACCATGGGACCCCGAGCGGGGCTTTCTTT. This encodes CASSDHGTPSGAFF. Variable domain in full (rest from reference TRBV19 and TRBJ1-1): DGGITQSPKYLFRKEGQNVTLSCEQNLNHDAMYWYRQDPGQGLRLIYYSQIVNDFQKGDIAEGYSVSREKKESFPLTVTSAQKNPTAFYLCASSDHGTPSGAFFGQGTRLTVV.

In DNA, the CDR3 is TGCGCCAGCAGCCAGGGAGGGGGGTACGAGCAGTACTTC. Protein: CASSQGGGYEQYF. The V call is TRBV4-1, the J call TRBJ2-7; D possibly corresponds to TRBD2 (7 bases). The V end lost 3 bases, the J end lost 4 bases, and 10 bases lay between the germline ends. Germline assignment: CDR1 MGHRA and CDR2 YSYEKL. The CDR3 is 13 residues long.

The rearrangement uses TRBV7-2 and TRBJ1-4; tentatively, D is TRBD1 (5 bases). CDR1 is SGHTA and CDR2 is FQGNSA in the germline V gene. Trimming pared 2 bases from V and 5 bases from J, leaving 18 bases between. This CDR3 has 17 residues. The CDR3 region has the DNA TGTGCCAGCAGCTTATCCTCCATTGGACAACTGAATGAAAAACTGTTTTTT. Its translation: CASSLSSIGQLNEKLFF.

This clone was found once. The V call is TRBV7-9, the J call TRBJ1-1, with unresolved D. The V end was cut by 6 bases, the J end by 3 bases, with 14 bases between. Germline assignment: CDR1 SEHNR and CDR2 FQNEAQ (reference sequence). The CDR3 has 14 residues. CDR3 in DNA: TGTGCCAGCAGTTTCACCGGGAAAGACACTGAAGCTTTCTTT. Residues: CASSFTGKDTEAFF.

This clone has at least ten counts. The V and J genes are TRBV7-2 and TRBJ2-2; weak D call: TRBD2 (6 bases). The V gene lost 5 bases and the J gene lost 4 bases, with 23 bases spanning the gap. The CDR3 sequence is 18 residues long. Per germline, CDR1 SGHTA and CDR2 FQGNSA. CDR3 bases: TGTGCCAGCAGCGGGAAGGGTTATGGGGGGAGCGGCACCGGGGAGCTGTTTTTT. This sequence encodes CASSGKGYGGSGTGELFF. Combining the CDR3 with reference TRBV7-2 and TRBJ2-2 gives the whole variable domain GAGVSQSPSNKVTEKGKDVELRCDPISGHTALYWYRQSLGQGLEFLIYFQGNSAPDKSGLPSDRFSAERTGGSVSTLTIQRTQQEDSAVYLCASSGKGYGGSGTGELFFGEGSRLTVL.

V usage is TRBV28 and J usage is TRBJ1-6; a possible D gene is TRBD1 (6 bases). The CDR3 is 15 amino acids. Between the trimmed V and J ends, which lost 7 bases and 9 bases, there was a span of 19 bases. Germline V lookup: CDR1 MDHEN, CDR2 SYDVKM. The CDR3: CASIELGTKGSPLHF. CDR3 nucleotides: TGTGCCAGCATCGAGCTGGGGACAAAAGGTTCACCCCTCCACTTT.

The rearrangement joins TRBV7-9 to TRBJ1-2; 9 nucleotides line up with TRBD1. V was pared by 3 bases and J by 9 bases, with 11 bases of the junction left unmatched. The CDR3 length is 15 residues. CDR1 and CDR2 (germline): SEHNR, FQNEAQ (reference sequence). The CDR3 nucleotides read TGTGCCAGCAGCTTTTCGGTGGGACAGGGTTGGAGCTACACCTTC. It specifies CASSFSVGQGWSYTF. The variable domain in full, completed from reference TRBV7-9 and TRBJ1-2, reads DTGVSQNPRHKITKRGQNVTFRCDPISEHNRLYWYRQTLGQGPEFLTYFQNEAQLEKSRLLSDRFSAERPKGSFSTLEIQRTEQGDSAMYLCASSFSVGQGWSYTFGSGTRLTVV.